This T cell receptor beta chain comes out of a study of blood T cell repertoires in COVID-19. Original processing methods: Reference gene primer amplification gave nucleated cell count estimates. Using immunoSEQ multiplex PCR, the repertoire was profiled, and TCRdb retains in-frame clones only, with some absent. That table gives V, J and clone size, and the DNA gave D and trimming. The sample lists roughly 330,000 clones, 80% to 90% occurring once. This CDR3 has 14 residues. Germline CDR1 is SGDLS and CDR2 is YYNGEE. V was clipped by 0 bases and J by 0 bases, with 7 bases between them. The chain joins TRBV9 to TRBJ2-7; D remains ambiguous. The specimen was PBMCs or T cells enriched from blood (not recorded which). The clonotype comes from a man aged 30 to 45 who had recovered from COVID-19. The CDR3 nucleotides are TGTGCCAGCAGCGTAGTTGGCAACTCCTACGAGCAGTACTTC. As protein: CASSVVGNSYEQYF.